This entry lists 26 T cell receptor beta chains sequenced from one sample in a study of tumor-infiltrating lymphocytes in primary liver carcinoma. From roughly 0.45 ug total RNA, TCR beta cDNA was generated with a primer in the constant region. Slightly modified ARM-PCR, run as three nested multiplex PCR rounds, produced the TCR beta libraries. It was with TRBV1-TRBV30 forward primers and a C-beta reverse primer that the first two PCR rounds were run, at about 9 cycles each. TCRdb processed the multiplex PCR reads anew with MiXCR; each CDR3 protein has one entry. The table records about 100,000 distinct CDR3 sequences, less than 75% of them present only once. Co-extraction yielded RNA and DNA from around 20-30 mg of unsorted bulk tissue. The material sequenced was tumor-adjacent normal liver tissue. All receptors come from a man aged 35 to 55 with primary liver carcinoma and hepatitis B virus infection.

As regards this clonotype: A read error may be the cause here, since a much bigger clone is one base away. The chain is built from TRBV5-6 and TRBJ2-2, with a weak D call TRBD1 (5 bases). Germline V gene lookup returns CDR1 SGHDT and CDR2 YYEEEE. Trimming took 4 bases from V and 5 from J, leaving 15 bases between them. The CDR3 extends over 15 amino acids. The DNA for the CDR3 is TGTGCCAGCAGCATGGGGCGGATACTAACCGGGGAGCTGTTTTTT. As protein: CASSMGRILTGELFF.

Remarks on this clonotype: This may arise from a read error, as a much more abundant clone is one base away. The CDR3 sequence: CSIRKNRVTYEQYF. CDR3 DNA: TGCAGCATTAGAAAAAACAGGGTTACCTACGAGCAGTACTTC. The V call is TRBV29-1, the J call TRBJ2-7; TRBD1 might be the D (6 bases). The CDR3 contains 14 residues. V lost 8 bases to trimming and J lost 2 bases, with 19 bases between them. CDR1 and CDR2 (germline): SQVTM, ANQGSEA.

To note about this clonotype: The conserved phenylalanine or tryptophan normally closing the CDR3 is absent here, so this likely arose from a read error. This chain uses TRBV6-5 with TRBJ2-7, with 11 bases fitting TRBD1. Germline CDR1 reads MNHEY; CDR2 reads SVGAGI. The CDR3 totals 14 residues. Here the CDR3 DNA reads TGTGCCAGCAGCCGGGACAGGGGGAACCACGAACAGTACTAC. It encodes CASSRDRGNHEQYY.

A single count supports this clonotype. One end of the junction is discordant with germline, which a read error may explain. V is TRBV16 and J is TRBJ2-1, with TRBD1 matching over 9 bases. Per germline, CDR1 KGHSY and CDR2 FQNENV. The CDR3 runs 15 residues. CDR3 DNA: TGTGCCTGCAGCCAGGGACAGGGAACCTACAATGGGCAGTTCTTC. Translating gives CACSQGQGTYNGQFF.

This clonotype was detected only once. V usage is TRBV6-6 and J usage is TRBJ1-1; D may be TRBD1 (6 bases). V was shortened by 9 bases and J by 3 bases, with 14 bases between the two germline ends. CDR3 length: 13 residues. The germline CDR1 and CDR2 sequences are MNHNY and SVGAGI (reference sequence). CDR3 sequence (DNA): TGTGCCAGGAGTGTGGGGGCGGACACTGAAGCTTTCTTT. It specifies CARSVGADTEAFF.

Worth noting for this clonotype: The conserved phenylalanine or tryptophan normally closing the CDR3 is absent here, so this likely arose from a read error. This chain uses TRBV11-2 with TRBJ2-3, with D unclear. There are 12 residues in the CDR3. V lost 0 bases and J lost 6, with 4 bases in between. CDR1 and CDR2 from the germline V gene are SGHAT and FQNNGV. The CDR3 loop reads CASSLEYDTQYL. Here the CDR3 DNA reads TGTGCCAGCAGCTTAGAATATGATACGCAGTATCTT.

The rearrangement joins TRBV6-1 to TRBJ2-5; 7 bases are a match to TRBD2. Germline CDR1 MNHNS, CDR2 SASEGT. The J segment lost 5 bases and the V segment lost 4 bases, leaving 19 bases of the junction unmatched. The CDR3 has 18 amino acids. CDR3 nucleotide sequence: TGTGCCAGCAGTGGAGAATTGGGGCGAGCCACCGGGAGGGAGACCCAGTACTTC. It yields the protein CASSGELGRATGRETQYF.

About this clonotype itself: An end of the junction does not agree with germline; a read error may underlie this. This chain joins TRBV4-1 and TRBJ2-3; 9 nucleotides align to TRBD2. The CDR3 runs 14 residues. Per the germline V gene, CDR1 is MGHRA and CDR2 is YSYEKL. The CDR3 loop reads CTSSRTSDAYTQYF. CDR3 nucleotides: TGCACCAGCAGCCGGACTAGCGACGCATATACGCAGTATTTT.

This clonotype was seen repeatedly, ten times or more. This rearrangement joins TRBV10-3 to TRBJ2-5, with D perhaps TRBD2 (6 bases). Germline CDR1 reads ENHRY; CDR2 reads SYGVKD. Trimming stripped 5 bases from V and 2 bases from J, with 15 bases between. The CDR3 length is 15 residues. The CDR3 nucleotides are TGTGCCATCAGTTCCAACCTGGGACTGCAAGAGACCCAGTACTTC. Protein: CAISSNLGLQETQYF.

Points on this clonotype: This likely comes from a read error, as the CDR3 has no conserved phenylalanine or tryptophan at its end. The gene calls are TRBV6-1 and TRBJ2-4; 10 bases agree with TRBD1. Germline V gene data show CDR1 as MNHNS and CDR2 as SASEGT. V lost 6 bases, J lost 6 bases, and 11 bases stayed unmatched. This CDR3 is built from 16 residues. DNA for the CDR3: TGTGCCAGCAGCCCGGGCCGGGACAGGGGAATAAACATTCAGTACCTC. This encodes CASSPGRDRGINIQYL.

This chain links TRBV11-1 with TRBJ2-5; possibly TRBD2 for D (5 bases). The CDR3 runs 19 residues. The V gene's germline CDR1 is SGHAT and CDR2 FQDESV (reference sequence). The V end lost 5 bases, the J end lost 1 base, and 26 bases lay between the germline ends. In nucleotides, the CDR3 is TGTGCCAGCAGCCTGCCCCCGGAGGTCGGGAAGAACTTCCAAGAGACCCAGTACTTC. Translation: CASSLPPEVGKNFQETQYF.

This clonotype was seen repeatedly, ten times or more. This sequence joins TRBV4-2 and TRBJ2-1; maybe TRBD2 (6 bases). Between the trimmed V and J ends, which lost 2 bases and 2 bases, there was a span of 16 bases. The CDR3 runs 17 residues. Germline CDR1 and CDR2: LGHNA and YNFKEQ. The DNA for the CDR3 is TGTGCCAGCAGCCAACAAGATGTTAGGACTACCTACAATGAGCAGTTCTTC. It encodes CASSQQDVRTTYNEQFF.

Remarks on this clonotype: A read error may account for a junction end that differs from germline. The chain uses TRBV29-1 and TRBJ2-4, with D unclear. Germline lookup yields CDR1 SQVTM and CDR2 ANQGSEA. This CDR3 comprises 13 residues. The CDR3 DNA sequence: TGCAGCGTTCAAGATTCAGACGGTAACATTCGGTACTTC. Residues: CSVQDSDGNIRYF. Full variable domain (outside the CDR3, taken from reference TRBV29-1 and TRBJ2-4): SAVISQKPSRDICQRGTSLTIQCQVDSQVTMMFWYRQQPGQSLTLIATANQGSEATYESGFVIDKFPISRPNLTFSTLTVSNMSPEDSSIYLCSVQDSDGNIRYFGAGTRLSVL.

The chain is built from TRBV12-3 or TRBV12-4 and TRBJ2-1; D unresolved. There are 15 residues in the CDR3. Deletions cut 10 bases from V and 0 bases from J, with 16 bases between. Here the CDR3 reads CANTPAPSSYNEQFF. CDR3 nucleotide sequence: TGTGCCAACACTCCCGCTCCGAGCTCCTACAATGAGCAGTTCTTC.

Points on this clonotype: With a much larger clone just one base away, this may be a read error. The chain links TRBV6-2 or TRBV6-3 to TRBJ2-3, with 7 bases lining up with TRBD2. CDR3 size: 16 residues. Per germline, CDR1 MNHEY and CDR2 SVGEGT. The CDR3 is CARSYSPSGSTDTQYF. The CDR3 nucleotides are TGTGCCCGCAGTTACTCTCCTAGCGGTAGCACAGATACGCAGTATTTT.

The chain combines TRBV30 with TRBJ1-5; D is perhaps TRBD1 (6 bases). Germline loops: CDR1 GTSNPN, CDR2 SVGIG (reference sequence). The CDR3 is made up of 13 amino acids. V was trimmed by 0 bases and J by 7 bases, leaving 10 bases between them. CDR3 coding DNA: TGTGCCTGGAGTGTATCAGGGGTGCAGCCCCAGCATTTT. Its translation: CAWSVSGVQPQHF.

As concerns this clonotype: Since no conserved phenylalanine or tryptophan closes the CDR3, a read error is the likely cause. V usage is TRBV11-2 and J usage is TRBJ2-1; 7 positions agree with TRBD2. Looked up from germline, CDR1 is SGHAT and CDR2 is FQNNGV. The CDR3 loop spans 18 amino acids. The junction had 8 bases not matched to a gene; V was cut back by 0 bases and J by 0 bases. For the CDR3, the DNA is TGTGCCAGCAGCTTAGATCAGTGGGCTAGCGGCTCCTACAATGAGCAGTTCATC. It yields the protein CASSLDQWASGSYNEQFI.

This sequence joins TRBV11-3 and TRBJ2-6; a weak D match, TRBD1 (5 bases). The germline V gene encodes CDR1 SGHNT and CDR2 YENEEA. The CDR3 length is 16 residues. The ends were cut back, 4 bases at V and 1 base at J, with 11 bases in the middle. The CDR3: CASSSTAQSGANVLTF. The CDR3 DNA reads TGTGCCAGCAGCTCGACAGCACAGTCTGGGGCCAACGTCCTGACTTTC.

Points on this clonotype: A clone one base away is much larger, so this may be a read error. The chain uses TRBV28 and TRBJ2-7; D perhaps matches TRBD1 (6 bases). CDR1 is MDHEN, CDR2 SYDVKM, per germline. Between the trimmed V and J ends, which lost 8 bases and 6 bases, there was a span of 14 bases. The CDR3 sequence is 12 residues long. CDR3 in amino acids: CASGLTGAEQYF. In DNA form, the CDR3 reads TGTGCCAGCGGCCTGACAGGCGCCGAGCAGTACTTC.

This clonotype was detected many times. J is TRBJ2-7 and V is TRBV10-3, with a possible D match to TRBD2 (6 bases). Germline loops: CDR1 ENHRY, CDR2 SYGVKD. V was cut by 8 bases and J by 6 bases, with 11 bases left in between. The CDR3 loop spans 11 amino acids. CDR3 region: CAIGPGGEQYF. The CDR3 region has the DNA TGTGCCATCGGGCCCGGGGGCGAGCAGTACTTC.

Worth noting for this clonotype: The junction differs from germline at one of its ends, possibly a read error. The rearrangement links TRBV6-5 to TRBJ2-1; 8 nucleotides agree with TRBD1. Germline loops: CDR1 MNHEY, CDR2 SVGAGI. The CDR3 loop spans 17 amino acids. The CDR3 spells CAGRSRQGALQLSEQFF. For the CDR3, the DNA is TGTGCCGGCAGGTCCAGGCAGGGGGCCCTACAGTTAAGTGAGCAGTTCTTC.

On this clonotype itself: Since no conserved phenylalanine or tryptophan closes the CDR3, a read error is the likely cause. The gene calls are TRBV19 and TRBJ1-1, with TRBD1 identical over 7 bases. This CDR3 has 13 residues. V shed 4 bases and J 11 bases; nucleotides not matched to a gene: 10. Germline CDR1 LNHDA, CDR2 SQIVND (reference sequence). CDR3 region: CASSTGTALGAFV. CDR3 coding DNA: TGTGCCAGTAGTACCGGGACAGCCTTGGGGGCTTTCGTT.

This clonotype has just a few counts. This sequence may be a read error, since a much larger clone differs from it by one base. The chain joins TRBV6-6 to TRBJ1-5; D is uncertain. The CDR3 covers 13 residues. With 7 bases removed from V and 1 base from J, the gap between germline ends came to 8 bases. CDR1 is MNHNY and CDR2 is SVGAGI in the germline V gene (reference sequence). Here the CDR3 reads CASIFGSNQPQHF. CDR3 nucleotide sequence: TGTGCCAGCATATTTGGAAGCAATCAGCCCCAGCATTTT.

The CDR3 nucleotides read TGTGCCAGCAGACCCTCTAGCGGGTCCGCATACAATGAGCAGTTCTTC. It codes for CASRPSSGSAYNEQFF. V gene TRBV7-9 combines with J gene TRBJ2-1, with TRBD2 matching over 8 bases. From germline, CDR1 is SEHNR and CDR2 FQNEAQ (reference sequence). The ends lost 6 bases at V and 4 bases at J; junction bases unmatched: 11. The CDR3 totals 16 residues.

This clonotype showed up just a few times. The junction differs from germline at one of its ends, possibly a read error. The V call is TRBV14, the J call TRBJ2-3; D might be TRBD2 (6 bases). Germline V CDR1 and CDR2: SGHDN, FVKESK. This CDR3 comprises 17 residues. DNA for the CDR3: TGTGCCAGCAGCCATAATCCCGGGACCACTAGCATAGATACGCAGTATTTT. This encodes CASSHNPGTTSIDTQYF.

This clonotype was seen once. The chain has TRBV29-1 and TRBJ2-5; the D gene is possibly TRBD2 (5 bases). Trimming removed 7 bases at V and 9 bases at J, with 15 bases between. The CDR3 extends over 11 amino acids. The germline V gene has CDR1 SQVTM and CDR2 ANQGSEA. CDR3 residues: CSGRGVEAQYF. In DNA, the CDR3 is TGCAGCGGTCGGGGAGTGGAGGCCCAGTACTTC.